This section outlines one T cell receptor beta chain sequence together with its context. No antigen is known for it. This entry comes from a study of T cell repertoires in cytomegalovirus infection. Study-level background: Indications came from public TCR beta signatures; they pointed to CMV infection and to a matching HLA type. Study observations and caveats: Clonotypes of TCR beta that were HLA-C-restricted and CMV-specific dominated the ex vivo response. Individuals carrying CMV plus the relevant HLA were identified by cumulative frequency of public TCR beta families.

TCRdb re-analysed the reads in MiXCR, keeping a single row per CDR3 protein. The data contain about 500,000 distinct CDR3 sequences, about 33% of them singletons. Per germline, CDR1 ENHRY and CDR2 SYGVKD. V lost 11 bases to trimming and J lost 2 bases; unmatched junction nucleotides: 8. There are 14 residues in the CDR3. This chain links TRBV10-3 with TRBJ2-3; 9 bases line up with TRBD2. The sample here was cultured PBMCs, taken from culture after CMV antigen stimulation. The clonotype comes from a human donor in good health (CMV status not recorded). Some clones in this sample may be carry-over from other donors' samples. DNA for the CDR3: TGTGCCGTTCTAGCGGGGACGACCACAGATACGCAGTATTTT. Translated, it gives CAVLAGTTTDTQYF.